The text below deals with one T cell receptor beta chain. Its target is unknown. Tagging with unique molecular identifiers was a feature of the TCR beta cDNA libraries. TCRdb independently ran MiXCR on the PCR reads; one entry per CDR3 protein. In the table there are about 820,000 distinct CDR3 sequences, approximately 53% of which are singletons. This sample was included in a study of post-analysis software for immune sequencing data. The CDR3 consists of 16 residues. Germline CDR1 is SGHVS and CDR2 is FQNEAQ. The V and J ends lost 5 bases and 11 bases respectively, with 27 bases between them. Study-level results: Patients carried 5 or 6 TRBV segments more frequently than controls did, and TRBV5-6, TRBV5-1 and TRBV20-1 were among them.

This clonotype originated in a girl aged 10 to 17 with multiple sclerosis. The rearrangement uses TRBV7-8 and TRBJ2-5; D gene unclear. The sample taken for sequencing was blood. The CDR3 DNA is TGTGCCAGCAGCCCAAACCTTGGCGGCTCCTACAATGAGCAGTACTTC. Protein product: CASSPNLGGSYNEQYF.